These 27 T cell receptor beta chains came from one sample sequenced in a study of T cells in Graves' hyperthyroidism and ophthalmopathy. TCR beta CDR3 regions were amplified from RNA transcripts. First-round RT-PCR with HTBI primers amplified the TCR CDR3 region. Using its own MiXCR run on the multiplex PCR reads, TCRdb lists one record per CDR3 protein. The profile covers a few hundred thousand distinct CDR3 sequences, with 15% to 20% appearing a single time and 3% to 4.5% taken by the ten largest. The sample comprised blood. Receptors originate from a woman aged 18 to 35 with Graves' hyperthyroidism.

This clonotype came up once. The V and J genes are TRBV4-1 and TRBJ1-2, with 8 bases that match TRBD1. Germline V gene sequence: CDR1 MGHRA, CDR2 YSYEKL. CDR3 length equals 14 residues. Trimming at V came to 4 bases and at J to 6 bases, leaving 7 bases not matched to a gene. This CDR3 is CASSPDRVRDGYTF. The DNA of the CDR3 is TGCGCCAGCAGCCCGGACAGGGTTAGGGATGGCTACACCTTC.

Many counts were recorded for this clonotype. The chain has TRBV6-5 and TRBJ1-5; D unclear. The germline V and J ends were trimmed by 3 bases and 4 bases, with 10 bases remaining between them. The CDR3 runs 14 residues. Germline lookup yields CDR1 MNHEY and CDR2 SVGAGI. The CDR3: CASSYGFSNQPQHF. The DNA of the CDR3 is TGTGCCAGCAGTTATGGGTTCTCGAATCAGCCCCAGCATTTT.

The chain couples TRBV3-1 to TRBJ2-2; D uncertain. The CDR3 has 15 residues. CDR1 and CDR2 from the germline V gene are LGHDT and YNNKEL (reference sequence). The germline V and J ends were trimmed by 6 bases and 2 bases, with 13 bases remaining between them. CDR3 region: CASSGDSQNTGELFF. The DNA of the CDR3 is TGTGCCAGCAGTGGAGACTCACAAAACACCGGGGAGCTGTTTTTT.

This clonotype was counted at least ten times. The V and J genes are TRBV6-5 and TRBJ2-2; D may be TRBD1 or TRBD2 (5 bases each). Trimming shortened V by 5 bases and J by 5 bases, and 15 bases separated the two germline ends. CDR1 and CDR2 (germline): MNHEY, SVGAGI. This CDR3 has 15 amino acids. CDR3 region: CASSTGAEETGELFF. The CDR3 DNA is TGTGCCAGCAGTACCGGGGCGGAGGAGACCGGGGAGCTGTTTTTT.

This clonotype was recorded many times. The chain links TRBV4-2 to TRBJ1-1, with 7 nucleotides matching TRBD1. Germline-derived CDR1 and CDR2 are LGHNA and YNFKEQ. The CDR3 runs 13 residues. V trimming: 2 bases; J trimming: 6 bases; junction bases outside the gene matches: 3. In nucleotides, the CDR3 is TGTGCCAGCAGCCAATATGACAGGGCTGAAGCTTTCTTT. Translated: CASSQYDRAEAFF.

This clonotype showed up many times. The chain joins TRBV6-5 to TRBJ2-7, with D hard to call. Germline CDR1 reads MNHEY; CDR2 reads SVGAGI. V lost 0 bases, J lost 0 bases, and 12 bases lay in between. The CDR3 contains 16 residues. CDR3 coding DNA: TGTGCCAGCAGTTACTCGATAGGTGGTTCCTCCTACGAGCAGTACTTC. This encodes CASSYSIGGSSYEQYF.

This clonotype was recorded a few times. This chain links TRBV4-2 with TRBJ1-2; 10 bases match TRBD1. Unmatched junction bases numbered 16, after V lost 4 bases and J lost 8 bases. CDR3 length: 17 residues. The germline gives CDR1 LGHNA, CDR2 YNFKEQ. The CDR3 reads CASSLPGQGRFLGGYTF. In DNA form, the CDR3 reads TGTGCCAGCAGCCTTCCGGGACAGGGGCGATTTCTTGGGGGCTACACCTTC.

This clonotype was recorded many times. This chain uses TRBV28 with TRBJ1-2, with no clear D. There are 16 residues in the CDR3. Between the trimmed V and J ends, which lost 6 bases and 0 bases, there was a span of 17 bases. CDR1 MDHEN and CDR2 SYDVKM come from the germline V gene. CDR3 protein: CASSNSPDPSNYGYTF. The DNA of the CDR3 is TGTGCCAGCAGCAACTCCCCGGACCCATCTAACTATGGCTACACCTTC.

The chain couples TRBV7-3 to TRBJ2-7; 9 positions agree with TRBD2. Germline V gives CDR1 SGHTA, CDR2 FQGTGA. The CDR3 extends over 13 amino acids. The CDR3 reads CASCLIAGDEQYV. CDR3 nucleotide sequence: TGTGCCAGCTGCTTAATAGCGGGGGACGAGCAGTACGTC.

The chain joins TRBV24-1 to TRBJ2-7; D not resolved. The CDR3 length is 13 residues. V was shortened by 2 bases and J by 3 bases, with 7 bases between the two germline ends. The germline CDR1 and CDR2 sequences are KGHDR and SFDVKD. The CDR3 sequence: CATSDSAFYEQYF. CDR3 DNA: TGTGCCACCAGTGATTCGGCTTTCTACGAGCAGTACTTC.

Remarks on this clonotype: At one boundary the junction diverges from the germline segment, which might be a read error. The V and J genes are TRBV5-1 and TRBJ2-2; D might be TRBD1 or TRBD2, each matching 5 bases. Germline V lookup: CDR1 SGHRS, CDR2 YFSETQ. The CDR3 consists of 17 residues. The CDR3 DNA reads TGCGCCAGCAGCTTGGTACAGGTCATAAGGAACACCGGGGAGCCGTTTTTT. This gives the protein CASSLVQVIRNTGEPFF.

This clonotype was counted ten times or more. This chain uses TRBV11-2 with TRBJ2-7, with TRBD1 identical over 8 bases. The CDR3 runs to 13 residues. Germline V gene sequence: CDR1 SGHAT, CDR2 FQNNGV. Trimming removed 5 bases from V and 9 bases from J; junction bases left unmatched: 9. CDR3 bases: TGTGCCAGCAGCCCGGACAGGGACGGAAGGCAGTACTTC. Amino acid sequence: CASSPDRDGRQYF.

This clonotype has a handful of counts. The chain couples TRBV6-5 to TRBJ1-2; 7 bases are shared with TRBD1. Germline lookup yields CDR1 MNHEY and CDR2 SVGAGI. The CDR3 is 17 amino acids. J gave up 4 bases and V 0 bases, and 11 bases lay outside the gene matches. CDR3 nucleotides: TGTGCCAGCAGTTACTCTTGGGCCCAGGGGGGTAGCTATGGCTACACCTTC. Its translation is CASSYSWAQGGSYGYTF.

This clonotype has a count of ten or more. This chain links TRBV12-3 or TRBV12-4 with TRBJ1-1; D is unclear. The CDR3 is 15 amino acids. The V gene lost 3 bases and the J gene lost 1 base, with 12 bases spanning the gap. CDR3 sequence (DNA): TGTGCCAGCAGTTTTAGGCGCTTAGCGAACACTGAAGCTTTCTTT. This codes for CASSFRRLANTEAFF.

Many counts were recorded for this clonotype. Germline is not matched at one junction end, which may reflect a read error. The rearrangement joins TRBV7-8 to TRBJ1-2; D is unclear. The length of the CDR3 is 12 residues. From germline, CDR1 is SGHVS and CDR2 FQNEAQ. The CDR3 bases are TGTCCCAGCGGACGGGATATCTATGGCTACACCTTC. Translated: CPSGRDIYGYTF. The entire variable domain, with the rest obtained from reference TRBV7-8 and TRBJ1-2, is as follows: GAGVSQSPRYKVAKRGQDVALRCDPISGHVSLFWYQQALGQGPEFLTYFQNEAQLDKSGLPSDRFFAERPEGSVSTLKIQRTQQEDSAVYLCPSGRDIYGYTFGSGTRLTVV.

This clonotype showed up many times. The chain couples TRBV20-1 to TRBJ2-7; D possibly matches TRBD1 or TRBD2 (6 bases each). This CDR3 comprises 14 residues. CDR1 DFQATT and CDR2 SNEGSKA come from the germline V gene (reference sequence). The ends were cut back, 0 bases at V and 4 bases at J, with 13 bases in the middle. CDR3 nucleotides: TGCAGTGCTAGAGATGGGGGGCGCGAGTACGAGCAGTACTTC. It yields the protein CSARDGGREYEQYF.

This clonotype was seen a single time. The rearrangement links TRBV12-3 or TRBV12-4 to TRBJ2-7; 7 bases match TRBD1. The CDR3 has 17 amino acids. V trimming: 1 base; J trimming: 6 bases; junction bases outside the gene matches: 15. The CDR3 loop is CASSLGVSLTGLGEQYF. The CDR3 region has the DNA TGTGCCAGCAGTTTAGGTGTCAGTTTGACAGGGTTGGGCGAGCAGTACTTC.

This clonotype was counted many times. The chain links TRBV9 to TRBJ1-1; unclear D gene. V was cut by 3 bases and J by 11 bases, with 14 bases left in between. Germline CDR1 SGDLS, CDR2 YYNGEE. This CDR3 has 12 amino acids. CDR3 region: CASSGGGGRAFF. The CDR3 DNA sequence: TGTGCCAGCAGCGGAGGAGGAGGGAGGGCTTTCTTT.

In this sample, this clonotype turned up many times. The chain has TRBV6-5 and TRBJ2-7; D is perhaps TRBD1 (6 bases). The V gene lost 8 bases and the J gene lost 6 bases, with 20 bases spanning the gap. Per germline, CDR1 MNHEY and CDR2 SVGAGI. The CDR3 contains 14 residues. CDR3: CASRLQGDFGEQYF. In nucleotides, the CDR3 is TGTGCCAGCCGGTTACAGGGAGACTTTGGCGAGCAGTACTTC.

This clonotype occurred many times. V is TRBV6-1 and J is TRBJ2-7; D not certain. The germline CDR1 and CDR2 sequences are MNHNS and SASEGT. This CDR3 is built from 12 residues. Trimming removed 8 bases at V and 0 bases at J, with 8 bases between. The CDR3 DNA is TGTGCCAGCGAAGGATGCTCCTACGAGCAGTACTTC. Translated, it gives CASEGCSYEQYF.

At least ten counts were recorded for this clonotype. This chain uses TRBV7-8 with TRBJ2-7; D possibly matches TRBD1 or TRBD2 (5 bases each). This CDR3 spans 15 amino acids. Germline-derived CDR1 and CDR2 are SGHVS and FQNEAQ. With 3 bases removed from V and 5 bases from J, the gap between germline ends came to 17 bases. The CDR3 is CASSFLQDMGDEQYF. The DNA for the CDR3 is TGTGCCAGCAGCTTCCTACAGGATATGGGGGACGAGCAGTACTTC.

This clonotype was recorded many times. CDR3 residues: CASSGETLLGANVLTF. Written as DNA, the CDR3 is TGTGCCAGCAGTGGGGAGACCTTACTTGGGGCCAACGTCCTGACTTTC. This chain joins TRBV2 and TRBJ2-6; TRBD2 is a possible D gene (5 bases). The ends were cut back, 4 bases at V and 3 bases at J, with 13 bases in the middle. The germline V gene has CDR1 SNHLY and CDR2 FYNNEI. There are 16 residues in the CDR3. The full variable domain, with the rest looked up from reference TRBV2 and TRBJ2-6, is EPEVTQTPSHQVTQMGQEVILRCVPISNHLYFYWYRQILGQKVEFLVSFYNNEISEKSEIFDDQFSVERPDGSNFTLKIRSTKLEDSAMYFCASSGETLLGANVLTFGAGSRLTVL.

Ten or more counts support this clonotype. The chain employs TRBV12-3 or TRBV12-4 and TRBJ2-7; the D gene is possibly TRBD2 (5 bases). Trimming removed 1 base at V and 5 bases at J, with 12 bases between. This CDR3 comprises 14 residues. The CDR3 is CASSLGLAAHEQYF. For the CDR3, the DNA is TGTGCCAGCAGTTTAGGGCTAGCCGCCCACGAGCAGTACTTC.

This clonotype was seen many times. The rearrangement links TRBV10-3 to TRBJ1-2; possible D gene TRBD1, 6 bases. Trimming stripped 10 bases from V and 2 bases from J, with 17 bases between. Germline CDR1 ENHRY, CDR2 SYGVKD. CDR3 length equals 14 residues. The CDR3 sequence: CATTHREGNYGYTF. CDR3 in DNA: TGTGCCACCACTCACAGGGAGGGCAACTATGGCTACACCTTC.

This clonotype was recorded many times. The V and J genes are TRBV7-2 and TRBJ2-7, with 8 bases fitting TRBD1. The CDR3 is made up of 15 amino acids. V was pared by 2 bases and J by 6 bases, with 9 bases of the junction left unmatched. The germline gives CDR1 SGHTA, CDR2 FQGNSA. CDR3 in amino acids: CASSLTLTGAGEQYF. For the CDR3, the DNA is TGTGCCAGCAGCTTAACCTTGACAGGGGCGGGCGAGCAGTACTTC.

The J gene is TRBJ2-5, the V gene TRBV5-1; D is possibly TRBD2 (7 bases). Trimming stripped 1 base from V and 4 bases from J, with 11 bases between. Germline assignment: CDR1 SGHRS and CDR2 YFSETQ. The length of the CDR3 is 14 residues. In DNA, the CDR3 is TGCGCCAGCAGCTTGTACAGGGAGGGAGAGACCCAGTACTTC. Translated: CASSLYREGETQYF. Filled out from reference TRBV5-1 and TRBJ2-5, the complete variable domain reads KAGVTQTPRYLIKTRGQQVTLSCSPISGHRSVSWYQQTPGQGLQFLFEYFSETQRNKGNFPGRFSGRQFSNSRSEMNVSTLELGDSALYLCASSLYREGETQYFGPGTRLLVL.

As regards this clonotype: This sequence may be a read error, since a much larger clone differs from it by one base. This sequence joins TRBV18 and TRBJ1-2; D perhaps matches TRBD1 (5 bases). CDR3 length: 17 residues. The V gene's germline CDR1 is KGHSH and CDR2 LQKENI. Trimming pared 3 bases from V and 4 bases from J, leaving 21 bases between. This chain's CDR3 is CASSPEGTNPGGYGYTF. CDR3 nucleotide sequence: TGTGCCAGCTCACCCGAAGGAACTAACCCGGGGGGCTATGGCTACACCTTC.